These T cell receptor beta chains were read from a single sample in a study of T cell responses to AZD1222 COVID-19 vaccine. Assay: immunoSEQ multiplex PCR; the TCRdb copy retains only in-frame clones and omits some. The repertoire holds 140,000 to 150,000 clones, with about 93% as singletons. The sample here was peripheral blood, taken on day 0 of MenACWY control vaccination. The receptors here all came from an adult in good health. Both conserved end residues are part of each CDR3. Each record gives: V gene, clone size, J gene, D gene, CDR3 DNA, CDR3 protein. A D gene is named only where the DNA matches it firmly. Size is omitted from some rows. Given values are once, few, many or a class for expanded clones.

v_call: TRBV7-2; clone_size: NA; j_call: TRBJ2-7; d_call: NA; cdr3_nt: TGTGCCAGCAGCGCCCTTGTGGGAGCGGTCGAGCAGTACTTC; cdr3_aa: CASSALVGAVEQYF
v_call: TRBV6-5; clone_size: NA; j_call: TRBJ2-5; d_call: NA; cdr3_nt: TGTGCCACCTCGGGTCACCAACTGGAGACCCAGTACTTC; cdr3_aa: CATSGHQLETQYF
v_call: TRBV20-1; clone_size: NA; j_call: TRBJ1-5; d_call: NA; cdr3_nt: TGCAGTGCTGGTGGAGACAGGCCTAGCAATCAGCCCCAGCATTTT; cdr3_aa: CSAGGDRPSNQPQHF
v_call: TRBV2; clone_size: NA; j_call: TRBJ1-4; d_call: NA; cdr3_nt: TGTGCCAGCAGTGGCGGGTTAGAACTGTTTTTT; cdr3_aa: CASSGGLELFF
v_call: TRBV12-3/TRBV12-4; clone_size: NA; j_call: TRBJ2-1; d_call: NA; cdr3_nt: TGTGCCAGCAACGAAACACCAGGTTACGCGTTCTTC; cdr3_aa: CASNETPGYAFF
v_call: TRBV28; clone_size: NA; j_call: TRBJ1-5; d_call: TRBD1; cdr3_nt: TGTGCCAGCAGTCCGGGACAGGGAAATCAGCCCCAGCATTTT; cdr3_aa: CASSPGQGNQPQHF
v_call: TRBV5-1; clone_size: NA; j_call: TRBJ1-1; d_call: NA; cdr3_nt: TGCGCCAGCAGCTTGGAGCAGGGTGCCACTGAAGCTTTCTTT; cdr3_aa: CASSLEQGATEAFF
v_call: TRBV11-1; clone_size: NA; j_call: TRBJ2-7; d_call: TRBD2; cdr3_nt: TGTGCCAGCAGCTTATATAGCGGGCCTACCTACGAGCAGTACTTC; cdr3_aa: CASSLYSGPTYEQYF
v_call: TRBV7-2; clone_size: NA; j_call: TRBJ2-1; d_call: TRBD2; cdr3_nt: TGTGCCAGCAGCTTAGCTAGCGGGCTCATATACAATGAGCAGTTCTTC; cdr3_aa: CASSLASGLIYNEQFF
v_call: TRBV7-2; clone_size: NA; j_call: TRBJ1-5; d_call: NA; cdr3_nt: TGTGCCAGCAGCTACGTGGGGGGGACACTTAATCAGCCCCAGCATTTT; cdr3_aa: CASSYVGGTLNQPQHF
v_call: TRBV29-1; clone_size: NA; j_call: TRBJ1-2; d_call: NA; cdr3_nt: TGCAGCGTTGCACCCAGGGTGGGCGACTATGGCTACACCTTC; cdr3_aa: CSVAPRVGDYGYTF
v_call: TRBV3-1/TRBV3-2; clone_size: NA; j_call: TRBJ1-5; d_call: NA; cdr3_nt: TGTGCCAGCAGCCAAGAGACTTCTCAGCCCCAGCATTTT; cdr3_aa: CASSQETSQPQHF
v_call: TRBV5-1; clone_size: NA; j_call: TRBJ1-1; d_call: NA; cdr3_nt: TGCGCCAGCAGCGAGGACAGTCGAGGTGAAGCTTTCTTT; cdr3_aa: CASSEDSRGEAFF
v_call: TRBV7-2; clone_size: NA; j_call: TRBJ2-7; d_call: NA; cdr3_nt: TGTGCCAGCAGCTTAGCTCCCTCTTCCTACGAGCAGTACTTC; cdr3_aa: CASSLAPSSYEQYF
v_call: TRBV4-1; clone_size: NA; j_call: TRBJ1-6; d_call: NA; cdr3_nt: TGCGCCAGCAGCCAAGATCCTAATAATTCACCCCTCCACTTT; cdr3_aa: CASSQDPNNSPLHF
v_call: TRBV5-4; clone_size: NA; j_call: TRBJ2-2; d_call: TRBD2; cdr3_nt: TGTGCCAGCAGCGAAGGGACTAGCGGGGGGACCGGGGAGCTGTTTTTT; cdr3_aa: CASSEGTSGGTGELFF
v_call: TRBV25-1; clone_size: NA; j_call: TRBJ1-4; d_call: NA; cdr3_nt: TGTGCCAGCAGTTCAGGGGATGAAAAACTGTTTTTT; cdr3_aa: CASSSGDEKLFF
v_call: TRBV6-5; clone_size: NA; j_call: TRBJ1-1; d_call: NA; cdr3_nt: TGTGCCAGCCCAGGGTGGGTACAGACTGAAGCTTTCTTT; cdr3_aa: CASPGWVQTEAFF
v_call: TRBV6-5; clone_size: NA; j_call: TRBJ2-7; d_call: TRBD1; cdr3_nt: TGTGCCAGCAGTTACCCGGGACAGGGGGCACAGTACTTC; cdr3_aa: CASSYPGQGAQYF
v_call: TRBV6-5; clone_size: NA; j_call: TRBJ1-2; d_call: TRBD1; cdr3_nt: TGTGCCAGCAGTTACTTCGGGACAGTCGACGGCTACACCTTC; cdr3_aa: CASSYFGTVDGYTF
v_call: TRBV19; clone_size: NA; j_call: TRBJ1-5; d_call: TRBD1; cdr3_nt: TGTGCCAGTGGAGGAAGACAGGGGGCGAATCAGCCCCAGCATTTT; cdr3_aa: CASGGRQGANQPQHF
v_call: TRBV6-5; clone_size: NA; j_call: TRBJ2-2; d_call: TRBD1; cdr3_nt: TGTGCCAGCAGTCTTGGACAGGGGACCGGGGAGCTGTTTTTT; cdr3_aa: CASSLGQGTGELFF
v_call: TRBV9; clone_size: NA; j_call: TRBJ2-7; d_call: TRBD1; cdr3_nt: TGTGCCAGCAGCGCTGGACAGGGGGCCGGCTACGAGCAGTACTTC; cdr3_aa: CASSAGQGAGYEQYF
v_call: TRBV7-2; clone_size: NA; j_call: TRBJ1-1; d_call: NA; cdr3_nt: TGTGCCAGCAGCCCGGTGGGGGGCTGGACGAGGACTGAAGCTTTCTTT; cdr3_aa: CASSPVGGWTRTEAFF
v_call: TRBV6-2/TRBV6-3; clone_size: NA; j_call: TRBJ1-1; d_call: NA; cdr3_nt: TGTGCCAGCAGTTACTCCCAGAACACTGAAGCTTTCTTT; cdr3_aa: CASSYSQNTEAFF
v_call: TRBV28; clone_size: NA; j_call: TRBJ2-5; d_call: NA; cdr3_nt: TGTGCCAGCAGTTTATTCGGCGGCCAAGAGACCCAGTACTTC; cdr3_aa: CASSLFGGQETQYF
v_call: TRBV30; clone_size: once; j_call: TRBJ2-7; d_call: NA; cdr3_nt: TGTGCCTGGAGTGCTCCCGGGACGCTCCGAGACGAGCAGTACTTC; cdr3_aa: CAWSAPGTLRDEQYF
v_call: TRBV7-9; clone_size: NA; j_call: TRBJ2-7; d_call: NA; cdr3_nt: TGTGCCAGCAGCTTAGGTTGGGGGGACCGGACTTACGAGCAGTACTTC; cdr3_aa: CASSLGWGDRTYEQYF
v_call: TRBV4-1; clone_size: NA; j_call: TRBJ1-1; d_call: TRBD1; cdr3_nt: TGCGCCAGCAGCCAAACCGACAGGGGCCCTGAAGCTTTCTTT; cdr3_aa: CASSQTDRGPEAFF
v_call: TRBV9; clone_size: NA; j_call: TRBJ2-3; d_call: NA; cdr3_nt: TGTGCCAGCAGCGTAGGACGCGCAGATACGCAGTATTTT; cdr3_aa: CASSVGRADTQYF
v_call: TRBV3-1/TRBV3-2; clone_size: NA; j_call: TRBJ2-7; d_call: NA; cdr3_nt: TGTGCCAGCAGCCACCGGTTCGACGAGCAGTACTTC; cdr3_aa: CASSHRFDEQYF
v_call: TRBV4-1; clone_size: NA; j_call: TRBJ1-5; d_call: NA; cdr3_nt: TGCGCCAGCAGCCAACTAGGGGGGTTTGGTCAGCCCCAGCATTTT; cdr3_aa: CASSQLGGFGQPQHF
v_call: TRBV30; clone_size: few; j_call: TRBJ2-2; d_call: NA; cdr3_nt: TGTGCCTGGAGTCAGAACAGGGCAACGGGGGAGCTGTTTTTT; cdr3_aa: CAWSQNRATGELFF
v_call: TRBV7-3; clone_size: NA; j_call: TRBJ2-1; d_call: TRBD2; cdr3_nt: TGTGCCAGCAGCTTAACGGGACTAGCGGGTAATGAGCAGTTCTTC; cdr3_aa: CASSLTGLAGNEQFF
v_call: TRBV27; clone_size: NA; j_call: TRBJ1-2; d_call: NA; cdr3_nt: TGTGCCACCAGGATCAACTATGGCTACACCTTC; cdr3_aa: CATRINYGYTF
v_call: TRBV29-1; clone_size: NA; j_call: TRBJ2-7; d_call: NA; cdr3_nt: TGCAGCGTTGTTTCAACGGAACCCGAGCAGTACTTC; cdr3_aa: CSVVSTEPEQYF
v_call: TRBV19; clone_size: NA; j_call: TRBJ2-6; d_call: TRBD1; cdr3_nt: TGTGCCAGTAGCTTCGGGACAGGCCACTCTGGGGCCAACGTCCTGACTTTC; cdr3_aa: CASSFGTGHSGANVLTF
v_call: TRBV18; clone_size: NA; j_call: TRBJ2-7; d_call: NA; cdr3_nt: TGTGCCAGCTCACGGAACCACGAGCAGTACTTC; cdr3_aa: CASSRNHEQYF
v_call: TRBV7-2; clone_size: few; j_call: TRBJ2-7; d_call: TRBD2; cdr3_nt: TGTGCCAGCAGCTTAAGGCGGGGGGACGAGCAGTACTTC; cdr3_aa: CASSLRRGDEQYF
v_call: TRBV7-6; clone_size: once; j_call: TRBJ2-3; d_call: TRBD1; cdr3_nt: TGTGCCAGCAGCTTTACTACAGGGGTAGATACGCAGTATTTT; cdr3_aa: CASSFTTGVDTQYF
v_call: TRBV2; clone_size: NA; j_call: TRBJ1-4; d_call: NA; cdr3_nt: TGTGCCAGCAGTGACAGGGGCTTAACTAATGAAAAACTGTTTTTT; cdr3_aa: CASSDRGLTNEKLFF
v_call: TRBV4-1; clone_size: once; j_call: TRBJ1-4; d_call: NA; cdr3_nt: TGCGCCAGCAGCCAAGATGGCAGGGGAGATGAAAAACTGTTTTTT; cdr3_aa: CASSQDGRGDEKLFF
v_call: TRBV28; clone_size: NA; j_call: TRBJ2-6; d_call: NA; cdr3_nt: TGTGCCAGCAGTTTATCCTCGCCAAACTCTGGGGCCAACGTCCTGACTTTC; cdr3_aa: CASSLSSPNSGANVLTF
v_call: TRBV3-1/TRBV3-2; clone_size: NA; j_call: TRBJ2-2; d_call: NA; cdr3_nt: TGTGCCAGCACCACAGCCGGGGAGCTGTTTTTT; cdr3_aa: CASTTAGELFF
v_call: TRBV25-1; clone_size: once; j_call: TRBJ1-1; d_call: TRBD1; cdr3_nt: TGTGCCAGCAGTGAATATATGGGACAGGGGGTAGGTGCTTTCTTT; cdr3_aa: CASSEYMGQGVGAFF
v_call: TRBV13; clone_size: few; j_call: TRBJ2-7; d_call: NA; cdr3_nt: TGTGCCAGCAGCTTAAACGACGAGCAGTACTTC; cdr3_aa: CASSLNDEQYF
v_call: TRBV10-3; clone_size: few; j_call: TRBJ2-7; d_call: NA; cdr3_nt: TGTGCCATCAGTGACAGGTTATCATCCTACGAGCAGTACTTC; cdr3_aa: CAISDRLSSYEQYF
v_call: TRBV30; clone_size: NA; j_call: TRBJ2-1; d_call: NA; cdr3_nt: TGTGCCTGGAGTGTTCTTAGTAATGAGCAGTTCTTC; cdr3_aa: CAWSVLSNEQFF
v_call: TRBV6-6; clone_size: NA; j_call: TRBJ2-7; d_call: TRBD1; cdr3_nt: TGTGCCAGCAGTTACTCCCGGGACAGGGGGACCTACGAGCAGTACTTC; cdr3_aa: CASSYSRDRGTYEQYF
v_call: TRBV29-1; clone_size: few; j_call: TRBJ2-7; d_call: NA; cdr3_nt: TGCAGCGTGGAGACGGTCTCCTACGAGCAGTACTTC; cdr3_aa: CSVETVSYEQYF
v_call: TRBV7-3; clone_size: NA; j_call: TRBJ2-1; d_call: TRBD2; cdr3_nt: TGTGCCAGCAGCTTAGCGGGGACTAGCTCCTACAATGAGCAGTTCTTC; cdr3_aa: CASSLAGTSSYNEQFF
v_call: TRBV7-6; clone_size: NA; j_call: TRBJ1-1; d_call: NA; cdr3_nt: TGTGCCAGCAGCTTAGTCTCCACTCAGAACACTGAAGCTTTCTTT; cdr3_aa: CASSLVSTQNTEAFF
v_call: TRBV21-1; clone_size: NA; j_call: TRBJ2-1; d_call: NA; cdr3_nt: TGTGCCAGCAGCAGATTAGCGGTTAATGAGCAGTTCTTC; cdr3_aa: CASSRLAVNEQFF